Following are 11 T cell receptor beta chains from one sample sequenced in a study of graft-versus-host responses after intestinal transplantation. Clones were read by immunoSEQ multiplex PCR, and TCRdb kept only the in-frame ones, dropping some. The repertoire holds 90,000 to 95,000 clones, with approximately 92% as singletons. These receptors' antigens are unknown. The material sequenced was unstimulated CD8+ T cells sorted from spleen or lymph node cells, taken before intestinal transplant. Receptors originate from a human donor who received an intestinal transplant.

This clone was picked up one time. The DNA of the CDR3 is TGTGCCAGCAGTACCGGGACTAGCGGATACGAGCAGTACTTC. This gives the protein CASSTGTSGYEQYF. The V and J genes are TRBV28 and TRBJ2-7; 11 bases are shared with TRBD2. V dropped 5 bases and J dropped 4; count of bases not matched to a gene: 4. The CDR3 spans 14 residues. CDR1 and CDR2 from the germline V gene are MDHEN and SYDVKM.

The CDR3 DNA sequence: TGTGCCAGTAGTATTGAGCTTTTCCCCTACAATGAGCAGTTCTTC. Its translation is CASSIELFPYNEQFF. The chain combines TRBV19 with TRBJ2-1, with D uncertain. Germline V gene data show CDR1 as LNHDA and CDR2 as SQIVND (reference sequence). The CDR3 has 15 amino acids. Trimming cost V 3 bases and J 2 bases, with 11 bases left between them.

The CDR3 nucleotides read TGTGCCAGCAGTTCTGTAGATTCGAACACTGAAGCTTTCTTT. Translation: CASSSVDSNTEAFF. The gene calls are TRBV27 and TRBJ1-1; D is unresolved. The CDR3 extends over 14 amino acids. Trimming shortened V by 4 bases and J by 1 base, and 10 bases separated the two germline ends. Germline values: CDR1 MNHEY, CDR2 SMNVEV (reference sequence).

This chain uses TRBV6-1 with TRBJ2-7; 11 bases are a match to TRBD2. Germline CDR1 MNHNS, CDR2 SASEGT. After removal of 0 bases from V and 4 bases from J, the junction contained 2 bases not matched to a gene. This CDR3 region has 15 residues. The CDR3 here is CASSEAASGGYEQYF. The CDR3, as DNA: TGTGCCAGCAGTGAAGCAGCTAGCGGGGGGTACGAGCAGTACTTC.

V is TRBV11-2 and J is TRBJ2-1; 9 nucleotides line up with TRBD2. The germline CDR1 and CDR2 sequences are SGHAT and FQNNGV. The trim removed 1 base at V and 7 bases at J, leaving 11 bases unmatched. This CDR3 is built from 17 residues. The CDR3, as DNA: TGTGCCAGCAGCTTAGTCTATGCTAGCGGGACTGGGAATGAGCAGTTCTTC. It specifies CASSLVYASGTGNEQFF.

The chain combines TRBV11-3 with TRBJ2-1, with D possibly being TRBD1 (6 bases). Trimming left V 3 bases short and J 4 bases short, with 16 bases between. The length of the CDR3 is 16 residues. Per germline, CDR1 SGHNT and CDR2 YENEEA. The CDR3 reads CASSFRSAGDYNEQFF. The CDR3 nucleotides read TGTGCCAGCAGCTTTAGGTCGGCAGGGGATTACAATGAGCAGTTCTTC.

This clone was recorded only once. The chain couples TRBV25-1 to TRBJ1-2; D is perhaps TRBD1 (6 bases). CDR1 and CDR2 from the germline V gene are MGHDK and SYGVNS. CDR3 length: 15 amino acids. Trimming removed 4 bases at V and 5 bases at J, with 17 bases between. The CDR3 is CASSGPQGIEYGYTF. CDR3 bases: TGTGCCAGCAGTGGCCCACAGGGTATCGAATATGGCTACACCTTC.

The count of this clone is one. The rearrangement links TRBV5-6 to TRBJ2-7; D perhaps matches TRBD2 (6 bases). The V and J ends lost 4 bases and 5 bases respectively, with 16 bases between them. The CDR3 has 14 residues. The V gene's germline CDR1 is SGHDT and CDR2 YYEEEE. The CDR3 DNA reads TGTGCCAGCAGCGTCACCGGGGGTGGGAACGAGCAGTACTTC. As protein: CASSVTGGGNEQYF.

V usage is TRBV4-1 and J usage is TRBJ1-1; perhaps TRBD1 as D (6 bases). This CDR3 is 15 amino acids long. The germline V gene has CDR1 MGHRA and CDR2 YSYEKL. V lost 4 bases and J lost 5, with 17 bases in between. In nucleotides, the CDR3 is TGCGCCAGCAGCCCTGTGACAGGCTTTCGGACTGAAGCTTTCTTT. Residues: CASSPVTGFRTEAFF.

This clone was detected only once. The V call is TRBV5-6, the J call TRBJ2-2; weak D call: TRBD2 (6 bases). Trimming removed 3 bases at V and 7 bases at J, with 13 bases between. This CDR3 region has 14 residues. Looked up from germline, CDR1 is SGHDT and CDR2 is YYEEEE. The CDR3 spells CASSSTDGSGELFF. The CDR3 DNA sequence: TGTGCCAGCAGCTCGACGGACGGGAGCGGGGAGCTGTTTTTT.

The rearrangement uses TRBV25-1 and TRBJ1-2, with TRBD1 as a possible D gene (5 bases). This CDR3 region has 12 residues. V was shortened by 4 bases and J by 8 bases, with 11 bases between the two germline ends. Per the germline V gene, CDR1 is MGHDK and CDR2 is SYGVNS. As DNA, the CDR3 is TGTGCCAGCAGTGGAGGGGAGGACGGCTACACCTTC. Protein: CASSGGEDGYTF.